This T cell receptor (beta chain) was sequenced for a study of blood T cell repertoires in COVID-19. Study details: COVID-19 samples, acute and convalescent, were from the United States, Italy and Spain. The analysed material was cDNA or gDNA that came from T cells, B-cell-depleted T cells, or PBMCs.

This CDR3 is 15 amino acids long. Per the germline V gene, CDR1 is MNHNS and CDR2 is SASEGT. Trimming cost V 5 bases and J 3 bases, with 16 bases left between them. Per the authors' pipeline: Reference gene primer amplification gave nucleated cell count estimates. TCRdb keeps only in-frame clones here, not all; method: immunoSEQ multiplex PCR. The D gene and trimming were derived from the DNA, and the V and J assignments and clone size from that table. Of some 89,000 clones listed, 90% are singletons. The sequenced material came from peripheral blood. This chain joins TRBV6-1 and TRBJ1-1; D might be TRBD1 (6 bases). This TCR was sampled from a man aged 60 to 69 with acute or convalescent COVID-19. The CDR3 loop reads CASSPSGGLHTEAFF. In DNA, the CDR3 is TGTGCCAGCAGTCCGTCGGGGGGCCTTCACACTGAAGCTTTCTTT.